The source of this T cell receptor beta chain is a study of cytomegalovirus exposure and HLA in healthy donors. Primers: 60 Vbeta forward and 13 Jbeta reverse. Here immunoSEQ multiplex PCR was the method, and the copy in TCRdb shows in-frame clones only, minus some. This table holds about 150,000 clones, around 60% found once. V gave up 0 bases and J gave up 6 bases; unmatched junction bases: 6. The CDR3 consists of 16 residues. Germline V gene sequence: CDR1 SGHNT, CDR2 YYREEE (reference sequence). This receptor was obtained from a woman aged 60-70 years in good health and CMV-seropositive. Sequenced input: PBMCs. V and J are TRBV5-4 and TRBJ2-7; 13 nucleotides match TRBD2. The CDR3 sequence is CASSLEGLAGSGEQYF. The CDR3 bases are TGTGCCAGCAGCTTGGAGGGACTAGCGGGAAGCGGCGAGCAGTACTTC.